This record looks at one T cell receptor (beta chain) sequence and its context. Profiling relied on immunoSEQ multiplex PCR, and the TCRdb table lists in-frame clones only, not all of them. The table includes approximately 150,000 clones, 92% detected once. The CDR3 is 14 amino acids. Germline loops: CDR1 MNHNS, CDR2 SASEGT. Deletions cut 0 bases from V and 1 base from J, with 6 bases between. The data are from a study of T cell responses to AZD1222 COVID-19 vaccine. This sequence joins TRBV6-1 and TRBJ1-1; TRBD1 is a possible D gene (5 bases). Material: peripheral blood, obtained 28 days after the second AZD1222 dose. The TCR comes from an adult who received the AZD1222 COVID-19 vaccine. CDR3 DNA: TGTGCCAGCAGTGAAGCTGGGGGGAACACTGAAGCTTTCTTT. Translation gives CASSEAGGNTEAFF.